What follows are 13 T cell receptor beta chains derived from one specimen sequenced in a study of cytomegalovirus exposure and HLA in healthy donors. The study ran its PCR with 60 Vbeta and 13 Jbeta primers. The protocol was immunoSEQ multiplex PCR, while the TCRdb copy is restricted to in-frame clones and leaves out a portion. The sample includes 95,000 to 150,000 clones, around 80% seen only once; the top ten take 0.2% to 0.25%. The specimen was PBMCs. Source of these receptors: a man aged 50-60 years in good health and CMV-seronegative.

This chain joins TRBV5-1 and TRBJ2-6, with 12 bases lining up with TRBD2. V shed 0 bases, J shed 2 bases, and the junction held 9 bases outside the gene matches. CDR1 is SGHRS and CDR2 is YFSETQ in the germline V gene. CDR3 length: 20 amino acids. The CDR3 reads CASSLVGASGRATGANVLTF. The CDR3 DNA reads TGCGCCAGCAGCTTGGTGGGGGCTAGCGGGAGGGCCACTGGGGCCAACGTCCTGACTTTC.

The chain has TRBV2 and TRBJ1-5; weak D call: TRBD1 (6 bases). The length of the CDR3 is 14 residues. Germline CDR1 SNHLY, CDR2 FYNNEI. The V gene lost 1 base and the J gene lost 6 bases, with 10 bases spanning the gap. The CDR3 nucleotides are TGTGCCAGCAGTGAAGGGACAGCTGGTCAGCCCCAGCATTTT. Protein sequence: CASSEGTAGQPQHF.

This rearrangement joins TRBV6-1 to TRBJ2-3, with 9 nucleotides matching TRBD1. The CDR3 is 16 amino acids. V lost 4 bases to trimming and J lost 11 bases; unmatched junction nucleotides: 16. CDR1 is MNHNS and CDR2 is SASEGT in the germline V gene. CDR3 nucleotides: TGTGCCAGCAGTGTTTTTGGGGACAGGGCAGTATTCGTGCAGTATTTT. Protein sequence: CASSVFGDRAVFVQYF.

The chain has TRBV29-1 and TRBJ1-1; no clear D. Trimming removed 4 bases from V and 0 bases from J, with 9 bases in between. This CDR3 comprises 13 residues. Germline V lookup: CDR1 SQVTM, CDR2 ANQGSEA. CDR3 loop: CSVVAALNTEAFF. Here the CDR3 DNA reads TGCAGCGTTGTGGCGGCATTGAACACTGAAGCTTTCTTT.

The count of this clone is one. The chain links TRBV5-4 to TRBJ2-3; D unclear. Germline assignment: CDR1 SGHNT and CDR2 YYREEE (reference sequence). V was pared by 10 bases and J by 11 bases, with 17 bases between. The CDR3 contains 11 residues. The CDR3 reads CALHGGEKQYF. In DNA, the CDR3 is TGTGCCCTACACGGTGGAGAAAAGCAGTATTTT.

Details on this clone: Mismatch with germline at one junction end may stem from a read error. The chain carries TRBV5-5 and TRBJ1-2; TRBD1 aligns across 7 bases. The CDR3 totals 12 residues. Germline CDR1 reads SGHKS; CDR2 reads YYEKEE (reference sequence). The CDR3 protein is CASKRQGDGYPF. The CDR3 nucleotides read TGTGCCAGCAAGAGACAGGGCGATGGCTACCCCTTC.

The chain carries TRBV9 and TRBJ1-4; D is ambiguous. CDR3 size: 15 residues. V was cut by 6 bases and J by 0 bases, with 12 bases left in between. Germline V gives CDR1 SGDLS, CDR2 YYNGEE. The CDR3 DNA is TGTGCCAGCACGAGAGGGAGGGCAACTAATGAAAAACTGTTTTTT. It yields the protein CASTRGRATNEKLFF. Complete variable domain (other parts from reference TRBV9 and TRBJ1-4): DSGVTQTPKHLITATGQRVTLRCSPRSGDLSVYWYQQSLDQGLQFLIQYYNGEERAKGNILERFSAQQFPDLHSELNLSSLELGDSALYFCASTRGRATNEKLFFGSGTQLSVL.

The chain links TRBV7-9 to TRBJ2-7; no firm D call. The V gene's germline CDR1 is SEHNR and CDR2 FQNEAQ (reference sequence). The CDR3 has 14 amino acids. Trimming shortened V by 3 bases and J by 5 bases, and 14 bases separated the two germline ends. The CDR3 DNA sequence: TGTGCCAGCAGCTTTAACCCCCTAGTGGACGAGCAGTACTTC. It yields the protein CASSFNPLVDEQYF.

This clone was seen only a few times. The genes are TRBV18 and TRBJ2-5; a possible D gene is TRBD2 (6 bases). Germline lookup yields CDR1 KGHSH and CDR2 LQKENI. This CDR3 is built from 14 residues. Trimming removed 2 bases at V and 5 bases at J, with 12 bases between. The CDR3 nucleotides read TGTGCCAGCTCACCATCGGGAGTGTGGGAGACCCAGTACTTC. This gives the protein CASSPSGVWETQYF.

This clone has more than one count but fewer than ten. The chain carries TRBV5-6 and TRBJ2-2; 11 bases map to TRBD2. J gave up 3 bases and V 3 bases, and 4 bases lay outside the gene matches. Germline V gene lookup returns CDR1 SGHDT and CDR2 YYEEEE. This CDR3 contains 16 residues. CDR3 protein: CASSWGLAEDTGELFF. DNA of the CDR3: TGTGCCAGCAGCTGGGGACTAGCGGAGGACACCGGGGAGCTGTTTTTT. Based on the CDR3 plus reference TRBV5-6 and TRBJ2-2, the full variable domain is DAGVTQSPTHLIKTRGQQVTLRCSPKSGHDTVSWYQQALGQGPQFIFQYYEEEERQRGNFPDRFSGHQFPNYSSELNVNALLLGDSALYLCASSWGLAEDTGELFFGEGSRLTVL.

This chain links TRBV19 with TRBJ2-7; possible D gene TRBD1, 5 bases. Germline CDR1 is LNHDA and CDR2 is SQIVND (reference sequence). Deletions cut 5 bases from V and 2 bases from J, with 7 bases between. The CDR3 sequence is 12 residues long. The CDR3: CASSDSAYEQYF. The CDR3 coding sequence is TGTGCCAGTAGTGACAGTGCCTACGAGCAGTACTTC.

The V call is TRBV6-5, the J call TRBJ2-2, with 8 bases fitting TRBD2. The CDR3 is 14 amino acids. Germline lookup yields CDR1 MNHEY and CDR2 SVGAGI. The ends lost 7 bases at V and 6 bases at J; junction bases unmatched: 7. As DNA, the CDR3 is TGTGCCAGCAAGCGTCCCGGGGGGGCCGGGGAGCTGTTTTTT. This codes for CASKRPGGAGELFF.

This chain links TRBV6-5 with TRBJ2-5, with D possibly TRBD1 on 5 matching bases. The V gene's germline CDR1 is MNHEY and CDR2 SVGAGI. The CDR3 runs 15 residues. V lost 3 bases and J lost 0, with 11 bases in between. CDR3 sequence (DNA): TGTGCCAGCAGTTATAGCCAGGGATACCAAGAGACCCAGTACTTC. Amino acid sequence: CASSYSQGYQETQYF.